This T cell receptor beta chain comes out of a study of cytomegalovirus exposure and HLA in healthy donors (dated by TCRdb to between 2016 and 2019). Regarding the study in general: According to an earlier analysis of several hundred of the donors, some 170 million T cells yielded 120 million or so unique TCR beta sequences and around 280 Gb of sequence data. On average, 235,054 unique TCR beta nucleotide sequences were sequenced per donor among a few hundred genotyped donors of the cohort, with about 17% of those sequences being non-productive. Donor age, sex, ethnicity and CMV serostatus were collected together with the repertoire data. The study profiled the T cell repertoires of hundreds of subjects by immunosequencing and related them to cytomegalovirus serostatus. An early release that covered 640 HLA-typed donors contained about 300 gigabases of sequencing data and some 87 million unique TCR sequences. Rather than drawing on any new phenotypic data, the later analysis identified candidate immune exposures from TCR beta sequences and the way those sequences occurred across donors. Genome-wide SNP genotypes for about 65% of the 666 donors were used in a later genetic analysis, which treated that subset as a discovery cohort. To study patterns of TCR occurrence, a later analysis re-analyzed previously published TCR beta repertoires from just over 650 donors and added high-resolution HLA genotyping. Among the roughly 380 genotyped donors, around 79% belonged to the genetic ancestry cluster associated with self-reported Caucasian donors. In an earlier analysis of about 590 of the donors, high-throughput TCR beta sequencing was used to judge whether each TCR beta V gene segment behaved as functional or pseudogenic. All discovery cohort repertoires had been generated using a single sequencing platform. Along with the approximately 700-subject first cohort, a separate validation cohort of 120 different subjects was used. The number of typed donors differed by locus: about 620-630 for A, B, C, DRB1 and DQB1; 500 to 550 for DQA1; around 610 for DPA1; and around 470 for DPB1. Both class I and class II loci were covered by HLA typing, at four-digit resolution. The study was designed to test whether signatures of past pathogen exposure could be identified by cataloging public T cell receptors. High-throughput TCR immunosequencing, statistical association of individual TCRs with disease status, and machine learning were combined to predict cytomegalovirus infection status. About 5 DR-DQ haplotypes were handled as single units for association and clustering, since linkage in the cohort was strong.

Summary of the overall study and its limitations: Immune exposure information for the cohort was limited to CMV serostatus. Because HLA typing was unavailable for some donors at each locus, only the typed subset was used in association tests. Because counts were too low, around 18 rarely observed V segments, including chromosome 9 orphons, were left out of the earlier analysis of about 500 of the donors. Because the 87-base-pair reads could not distinguish some IMGT-functional V segments, including TRBV6-2 and TRBV6-3, those segments were excluded. In vitro tests confirmed that three of the cytomegalovirus-associated TCR beta chains recognize cytomegalovirus antigens. A later analysis found that HLA-associated TCR beta chains were more clonally expanded and had lower generation probabilities than equally common non-associated chains. This cohort had only TCR beta chains sequenced, and the lack of alpha or paired-chain data limited which features could be detected. The classifier was reported to diagnose cytomegalovirus status with high specificity and sensitivity in both the original and validation cohorts. While some public TCRs were present in many individuals, most TCR sequences turned up only very rarely across donors. Strong co-occurrence of HLA alleles, especially DR and DQ, made assigning TCR associations to individual alleles difficult. A later analysis reported that several top co-occurrence clusters appeared linked to parvovirus B19, influenza, CMV and Epstein-Barr virus. The sequencing pipeline was judged likely to have produced a cluster of highly shared sequence variants as a technical artifact. In a later genetic analysis, a missense DCLRE1C variant was associated with V-gene and J-gene trimming of TCR beta chains, and the association was replicated in an independent cohort. The presence/absence analyses assumed that sequencing depth was roughly uniform across donors, and that assumption may not be true. At a false discovery rate of 0.05, a later analysis linked under 20,000 TCR beta sequences to specific HLA alleles. A later analysis found that TCR association rates varied across HLA loci, with DRB1 alleles showing the most associated TCRs and HLA-C alleles the fewest. The authors suggested that the approach could potentially be extended to other disease states and immunological phenotypes. A further reported finding was that TCR beta sequences accurately predicted the HLA-A and HLA-B alleles for most subjects in the first cohort. The study gave a list of under 200 TCR beta chains associated with cytomegalovirus. In a later analysis, most CMV-associated TCR beta chains were found to appear HLA-restricted, with HLA associations seemingly driven largely by CMV exposure. In an earlier analysis of over 550 of the donors, most TCR beta V segments were observed in productive rearrangements about 87% or about 30% of the time, broadly matching IMGT annotations. Correlated functional status among segregating V segments might reflect linkage disequilibrium, but an unknown experimental factor could not be ruled out. In a later genetic analysis, fewer N-insertions in productive TCRs were reported among donors in an Asian-associated ancestry cluster than the roughly 700-donor mean.

The library was produced with the immunoSEQ multiplex PCR assay. The multiplex PCR relied on a mix of 60 forward primers for TCR Vbeta segments and 13 reverse primers for TCR Jbeta segments. The CDR3 region of rearranged TCR beta genes was amplified from genomic DNA with a multiplex PCR assay. The amplified TCR beta libraries were sequenced on the Illumina HiSeq System as 87-base-pair reads. The original pipeline was this. A later analysis tallied around 87 million unique TCR beta chains across the 640 or so repertoires, and approximately 9.9 million of those chains were shared by two or more donors. Raw reads were error-corrected and collapsed into unique sequences with a nearest-neighbor algorithm that merged closely related sequences to remove PCR and sequencing errors. To assign V, D and J gene segments, CDR3 sequences were aligned to IMGT reference sequences. Each retained sequence needed at least a six-nucleotide match to both a V gene segment and a J gene segment. A rearrangement counted as productive if the CDR3 had no stop codons and remained in frame with V and J, and every other rearrangement counted as non-productive. CDR3 was defined according to IMGT convention as the region running from the second conserved V-encoded cysteine to the conserved J-encoded phenylalanine. In an earlier analysis of around 600 of the donors, sequences lacking an unambiguous match to a single V gene segment were excluded. An earlier analysis of 587 of the donors classified V segments as functional when productive rearrangements were above 56.7% and as segregating when the standard deviation between donors was above 5%. To diagnose cytomegalovirus status from the catalog of TCR beta chain sequences, a statistical classification framework was built. V and J gene assignment, in a later analysis, came from comparing TCR nucleotide sequences with IMGT/GENE-DB human TR gene sequences. In a later analysis, CDR3 sequences and most-parsimonious VDJ recombination scenarios were assigned using the TCRdist pipeline. In a later analysis, every TCR beta chain was defined by the combination of its CDR3 amino acid sequence and its V-gene family, and reads without a unique V-gene family were dropped. As a way to deal with suspected cross-contamination and a sequencing artifact, a later analysis dropped hundreds of nucleotide sequences that were highly shared and had low generation probability. In a later analysis, a clonal expansion index was calculated for each public chain from normalized within-repertoire ranks of inferred template counts. A later analysis computed generation probabilities with a VDJ recombination model fitted to out-of-frame rearrangements, and checked the results against IGoR. Hypergeometric tests were used in a later analysis to score TCR-TCR, TCR-HLA and TCR-CMV co-occurrence, with a repertoire-size bias correction applied to the TCR pairs. A later analysis estimated false discovery rates by permuting HLA or CMV assignments 20 times. In a later analysis, co-occurring TCRs were grouped using DBSCAN, with TCRdist sequence similarity added in when clustering inside HLA-allele-positive subsets. Repertoires with fewer than 30,000 or more than 120,000 public chains, plus five repertoires with anomalous nucleotide sharing, were excluded from co-occurrence clustering. The immuneACCESS repertoire file appears here via TCRdb, limited to in-frame rearrangements. These files lack a portion of the clones; in checked studies, under half of the deficit traces to unresolved V genes, and the cause of the others is not known. D and trimming come from the DNA, and the V and J calls and clone size come from that table. The sample data list 100,000 or so clones, and 13% to 15% of these were observed just once. In total, the top ten clones hold roughly 0.79% of the sample.

Spanning cysteine to phenylalanine, the CDR3 consists of 14 amino acids. The sequence is cut down to CDR3 DNA, 42 bases in frame from base 1. CDR1 and CDR2 were assigned from the germline V gene as MDHEN and SYDVKM. V and J lose 6 bases and 5 bases, and a span of 16 bases separates them. The cohort was made up of 500 to 850 healthy bone marrow donors. All cohort members were sampled while nominally healthy, although unrecorded immune exposures were likely present. The donor tested CMV seronegative and was one of the 352 seronegative cohort members. A peripheral blood sample was provided by each donor, and peripheral blood mononuclear cells were used for TCR beta sequencing. The Qiagen DNeasy Blood Extraction Kit was used to extract genomic DNA from the blood cell samples. This clone turned up a few times. There is no known antigen for this receptor. No per-base quality is available; no much larger clone lies one base away.

The clonotype originates from a female donor in good health and CMV-seronegative. The material sequenced was PBMCs. The rearrangement joined TRBV28 to TRBJ2-5; the D gene is not confidently resolved. The CDR3 region has the sequence CASSPEPGSETQYF. The DNA reads as follows: TGTGCCAGCAGCCCAGAACCAGGATCGGAGACCCAGTACTTC. Here the CDR3 is joined to the reference TRBV28 and TRBJ2-5 genes, and the full variable domain is: DVKVTQSSRYLVKRTGEKVFLECVQDMDHENMFWYRQDPGLGLRLIYFSYDVKMKEKGDIPEGYSVSREKKERFSLILESASTNQTSMYLCASSPEPGSETQYFGPGTRLLVL.